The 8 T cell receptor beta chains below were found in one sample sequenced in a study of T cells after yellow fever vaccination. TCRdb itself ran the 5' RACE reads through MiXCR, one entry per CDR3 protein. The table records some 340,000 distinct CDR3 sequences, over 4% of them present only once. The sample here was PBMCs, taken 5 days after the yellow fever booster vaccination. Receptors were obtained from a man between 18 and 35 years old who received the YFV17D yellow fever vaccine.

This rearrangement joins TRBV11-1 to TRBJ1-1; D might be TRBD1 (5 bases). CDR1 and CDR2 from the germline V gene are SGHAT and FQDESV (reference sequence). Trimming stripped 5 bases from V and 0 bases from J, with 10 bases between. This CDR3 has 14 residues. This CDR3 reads CASSRRGLNTEAFF. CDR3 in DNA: TGTGCCAGCAGCCGGCGGGGACTGAACACTGAAGCTTTCTTT. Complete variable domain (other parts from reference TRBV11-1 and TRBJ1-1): EAEVAQSPRYKITEKSQAVAFWCDPISGHATLYWYRQILGQGPELLVQFQDESVVDDSQLPKDRFSAERLKGVDSTLKIQPAELGDSAMYLCASSRRGLNTEAFFGQGTRLTVV.

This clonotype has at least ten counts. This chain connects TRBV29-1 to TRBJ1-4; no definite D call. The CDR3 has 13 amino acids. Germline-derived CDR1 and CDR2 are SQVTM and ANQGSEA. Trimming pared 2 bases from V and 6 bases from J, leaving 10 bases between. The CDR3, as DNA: TGCAGCGTTGAACTCGGTGGGGATGAAAAACTGTTTTTT. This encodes CSVELGGDEKLFF.

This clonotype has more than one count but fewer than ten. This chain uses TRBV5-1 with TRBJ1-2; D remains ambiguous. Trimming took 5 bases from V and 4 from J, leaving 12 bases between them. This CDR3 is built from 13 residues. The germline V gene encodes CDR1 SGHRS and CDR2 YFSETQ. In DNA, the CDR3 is TGCGCCAGCAGGAAAGAGGAACCCTATGGCTACACCTTC. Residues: CASRKEEPYGYTF.

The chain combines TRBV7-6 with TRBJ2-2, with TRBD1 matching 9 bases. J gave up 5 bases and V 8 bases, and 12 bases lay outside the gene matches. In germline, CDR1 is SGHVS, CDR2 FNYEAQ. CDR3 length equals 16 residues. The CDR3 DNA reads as TGTGCCAGCGAAGACCGTTGGACAGGGGAGACCGGGGAGCTGTTTTTT. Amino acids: CASEDRWTGETGELFF.

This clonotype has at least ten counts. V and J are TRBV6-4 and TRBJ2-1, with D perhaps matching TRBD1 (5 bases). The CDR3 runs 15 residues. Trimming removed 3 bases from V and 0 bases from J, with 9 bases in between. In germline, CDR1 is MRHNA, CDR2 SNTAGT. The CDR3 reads CASSEGLSSYNEQFF. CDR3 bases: TGTGCCAGCAGTGAGGGGCTAAGCTCCTACAATGAGCAGTTCTTC.

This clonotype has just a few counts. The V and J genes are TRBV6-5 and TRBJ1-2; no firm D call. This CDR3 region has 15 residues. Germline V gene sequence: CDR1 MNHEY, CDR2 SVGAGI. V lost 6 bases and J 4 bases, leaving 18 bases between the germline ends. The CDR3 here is CASSPSGRWAYGYTF. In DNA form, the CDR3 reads TGTGCCAGCAGCCCTTCCGGTAGATGGGCCTATGGCTACACCTTC.

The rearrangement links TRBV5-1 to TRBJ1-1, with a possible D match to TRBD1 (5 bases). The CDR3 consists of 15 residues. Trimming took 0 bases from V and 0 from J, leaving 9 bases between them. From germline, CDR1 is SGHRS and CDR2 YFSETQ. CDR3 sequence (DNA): TGCGCCAGCAGCTTGGAAGGGGTTTTGAACACTGAAGCTTTCTTT. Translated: CASSLEGVLNTEAFF.

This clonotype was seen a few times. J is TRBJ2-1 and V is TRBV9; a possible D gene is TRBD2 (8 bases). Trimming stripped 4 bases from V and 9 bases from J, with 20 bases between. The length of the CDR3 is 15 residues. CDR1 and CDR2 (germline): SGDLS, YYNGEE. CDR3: CASSPGGTRGSEQFF. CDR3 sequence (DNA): TGTGCCAGCAGCCCAGGGGGGACTAGAGGGAGTGAGCAGTTCTTC.